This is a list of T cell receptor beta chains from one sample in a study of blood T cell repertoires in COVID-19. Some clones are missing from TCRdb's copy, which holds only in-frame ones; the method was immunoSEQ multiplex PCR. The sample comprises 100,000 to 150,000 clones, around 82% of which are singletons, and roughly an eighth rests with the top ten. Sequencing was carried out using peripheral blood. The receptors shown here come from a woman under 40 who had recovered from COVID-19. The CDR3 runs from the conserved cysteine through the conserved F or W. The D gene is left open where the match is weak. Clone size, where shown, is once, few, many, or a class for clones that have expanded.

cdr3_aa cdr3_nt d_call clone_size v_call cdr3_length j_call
CASNQIDSNYGYTF TGTGCCAGCAACCAAATCGACAGTAACTATGGCTACACCTTC NA NA TRBV5-5 14 TRBJ1-2
CASSQGQLYEQYF TGTGCCAGCAGCCAAGGACAGCTATACGAGCAGTACTTC NA once TRBV6-6 13 TRBJ2-7
CASSIGGTEQYF TGTGCCAGTAGTATAGGCGGGACGGAGCAGTACTTC NA NA TRBV19 12 TRBJ2-7
CASSSQGIEQYF TGTGCCAGCAGCTCTCAGGGTATCGAGCAGTACTTC NA NA TRBV14 12 TRBJ2-7
CASSELTSEETQYF TGTGCCAGCAGTGAATTGACTAGCGAAGAGACCCAGTACTTC TRBD2 NA TRBV2 14 TRBJ2-5
CASSVVQGGIEAFF TGTGCCAGCAGCGTAGTTCAAGGGGGCATTGAAGCTTTCTTT TRBD1 NA TRBV9 14 TRBJ1-1
CATSDLPRRRGGTEAFF TGTGCCACCAGTGATTTGCCCCGAAGGCGGGGGGGGACTGAAGCTTTCTTT NA NA TRBV24-1 17 TRBJ1-1
CASSIATGDSYTF TGTGCCAGTAGTATCGCGACAGGGGATAGCTACACCTTC TRBD1 NA TRBV19 13 TRBJ1-2
CASSQQGLAGGYSYEQYF TGTGCCAGCAGCCAACAAGGACTAGCGGGGGGCTACTCCTACGAGCAGTACTTC TRBD2 NA TRBV4-2 18 TRBJ2-7
CASEKAGQGFDEQFF TGTGCCAGCGAAAAGGCGGGACAGGGGTTCGATGAGCAGTTCTTC TRBD1 NA TRBV6-6 15 TRBJ2-1
CASSPGQGYEQYF TGTGCCAGCAGCCCAGGACAGGGCTACGAGCAGTACTTC TRBD1 NA TRBV7-9 13 TRBJ2-7
CASSYSRQVPEQYF TGTGCCAGCAGTTACTCCCGACAGGTTCCAGAGCAGTACTTC NA once TRBV6-5 14 TRBJ2-7
CSVAKLAGYNEQFF TGCAGCGTTGCTAAGCTAGCGGGGTACAATGAGCAGTTCTTC TRBD2 NA TRBV29-1 14 TRBJ2-1
CASRLAGDPDTQYF TGTGCCAGCAGACTAGCGGGAGATCCTGATACGCAGTATTTT TRBD2 NA TRBV2 14 TRBJ2-3
CASSLGTANEQFF TGTGCCAGCAGCCTTGGGACAGCTAATGAGCAGTTCTTC TRBD1 NA TRBV12-3/TRBV12-4 13 TRBJ2-1
CASSYAGQGTTEAFF TGTGCCAGCAGTTACGCTGGACAGGGTACCACTGAAGCTTTCTTT TRBD1 NA TRBV6-5 15 TRBJ1-1
CASSDGLAGGLMQFF TGTGCCAGCAGTGACGGACTAGCGGGGGGGCTCATGCAGTTCTTC TRBD2 NA TRBV6-1 15 TRBJ2-1
CASSPKPAEETQYF TGTGCCAGCTCACCAAAACCGGCGGAAGAGACCCAGTACTTC NA NA TRBV18 14 TRBJ2-5
CASSHGLAGRGEQFF TGTGCCAGCAGCCACGGACTAGCGGGAAGGGGTGAGCAGTTCTTC TRBD2 NA TRBV3-1/TRBV3-2 15 TRBJ2-1
CASSLSRTYEQYF TGTGCCAGCAGCCTTAGTAGAACCTACGAGCAGTACTTC NA NA TRBV12-3/TRBV12-4 13 TRBJ2-7
CASSALAGETDTQYF TGTGCCAGCAGTGCCTTAGCGGGGGAAACAGATACGCAGTATTTT TRBD2 NA TRBV25-1 15 TRBJ2-3
CASSPRLARYNEQFF TGTGCCAGCAGCCCAAGACTAGCGAGGTACAATGAGCAGTTCTTC TRBD2 NA TRBV11-1 15 TRBJ2-1
CASSLRGQATGELFF TGTGCCAGCAGCTTAAGAGGGCAGGCCACCGGGGAGCTGTTTTTT NA NA TRBV7-9 15 TRBJ2-2
CASSSGQPGGAEAFF TGTGCCAGCAGTTCAGGACAGCCCGGGGGGGCTGAAGCTTTCTTT NA few TRBV6-5 15 TRBJ1-1
CASSEAGGGGATAFF TGTGCCAGCAGTGAAGCGGGTGGAGGGGGCGCGACTGCTTTCTTT TRBD1 once TRBV2 15 TRBJ1-1
CASSSRAGNTIYF TGTGCCAGCTCCAGCAGGGCCGGAAACACCATATATTTT NA NA TRBV14 13 TRBJ1-3
CASSLSSAKSSYNSPLHF TGTGCCAGCAGTTTATCGTCAGCGAAAAGCTCCTATAATTCACCCCTCCACTTT NA NA TRBV27 18 TRBJ1-6